This is a list of T cell receptor beta chains from one sample in a study of cytomegalovirus exposure and HLA in healthy donors. Assay used: immunoSEQ multiplex PCR; TCRdb lists only in-frame clones, some missing. The sample records about 120,000 clones, about three quarters being singletons. Sequenced: PBMCs. The origin of the receptors is a woman between 35 and 50 years old in good health and CMV-seropositive. Each CDR3 is given with its conserved first and last residue. Fields, in order: D gene, V gene, J gene, clone size, CDR3 DNA, CDR3 protein. A D gene is named only where the DNA matches it firmly. Size is stated for part of the rows, as once, few or many counts, or as a class when the clone is expanded.

D: TRBD1; V: TRBV27; J: TRBJ1-5; size: NA; DNA: TGTGCCAGCAGCCGTACAGGGGGAAATGTCAATCAGCCCCAGCATTTT; CDR3: CASSRTGGNVNQPQHF
D: NA; V: TRBV10-3; J: TRBJ1-4; size: NA; DNA: TGTGCCGTATCCCCAGGGGCAGAGGAAAAACTGTTTTTT; CDR3: CAVSPGAEEKLFF
D: NA; V: TRBV30; J: TRBJ2-1; size: NA; DNA: TGTGCCTGGAGTGTACAGGACAGATACAATGAGCAGTTCTTC; CDR3: CAWSVQDRYNEQFF
D: NA; V: TRBV18; J: TRBJ2-6; size: NA; DNA: TGTGCCAGCTCACCATCTGTAGGGGCTGGGGCCAACGTCCTGACTTTC; CDR3: CASSPSVGAGANVLTF
D: TRBD1; V: TRBV27; J: TRBJ1-6; size: few; DNA: TGTGCCAGCAGTTTATTGACAGGGGGTGTATCACCCCTCCACTTT; CDR3: CASSLLTGGVSPLHF
D: NA; V: TRBV7-9; J: TRBJ1-2; size: NA; DNA: TGTGCCAGCAGCGAAGCCCTTTGGGGCTACACCTTC; CDR3: CASSEALWGYTF
D: NA; V: TRBV7-9; J: TRBJ1-1; size: NA; DNA: TGTGCCAGCATCGAGGGTGAGTGGGACACTGAAGCTTTCTTT; CDR3: CASIEGEWDTEAFF
D: TRBD1; V: TRBV19; J: TRBJ1-2; size: NA; DNA: TGTGCCAGTAGTATTCCGACAGGGGTGGACGGCTACACCTTC; CDR3: CASSIPTGVDGYTF
D: NA; V: TRBV5-4; J: TRBJ1-1; size: NA; DNA: TGTGCCAGCAGCTTCGGGTCTATGAACACTGAAGCTTTCTTT; CDR3: CASSFGSMNTEAFF
D: NA; V: TRBV27; J: TRBJ1-6; size: few; DNA: TGTGCCAGCAAAAGGGGGAACAATTCACCCCTCCACTTT; CDR3: CASKRGNNSPLHF
D: NA; V: TRBV10-3; J: TRBJ1-1; size: NA; DNA: TGTGCCATCAGTGAGACGGGGTCATCAGGCGAAGCTTTCTTT; CDR3: CAISETGSSGEAFF
D: NA; V: TRBV29-1; J: TRBJ1-1; size: NA; DNA: TGCAGCGTCGATACTGAGGCTGAAGCTTTCTTT; CDR3: CSVDTEAEAFF
D: NA; V: TRBV15; J: TRBJ1-3; size: NA; DNA: TGTGCCACCAGCAGAGATATTAACGGGAGGAACACCATATATTTT; CDR3: CATSRDINGRNTIYF
D: NA; V: TRBV30; J: TRBJ1-2; size: NA; DNA: TGTGCCTGGAGTAAGGGAGATAGCTATGGCTACACCTTC; CDR3: CAWSKGDSYGYTF
D: NA; V: TRBV2; J: TRBJ2-2; size: NA; DNA: TGTGCCAGCAGCCTACAGGGAACTGGGGAGCTGTTTTTT; CDR3: CASSLQGTGELFF
D: NA; V: TRBV11-2; J: TRBJ1-5; size: NA; DNA: TGTGCCAGCAGCTTCGAACCGACAAACAATCAGCCCCAGCATTTT; CDR3: CASSFEPTNNQPQHF
D: NA; V: TRBV30; J: TRBJ1-5; size: NA; DNA: TGTGCCTGGAGTGTACTCCGGGGTAGCAATCAGCCCCAGCATTTT; CDR3: CAWSVLRGSNQPQHF
D: TRBD1; V: TRBV12-5; J: TRBJ1-2; size: NA; DNA: TGTGCTAGTGGTTTGGTAACGGGGGCAGGGGGCGGCTACACCTTC; CDR3: CASGLVTGAGGGYTF
D: TRBD2; V: TRBV5-1; J: TRBJ2-3; size: NA; DNA: TGCGCCAGCAGGCCGGCGGGGGGGCGTCGAGCAGATACGCAGTATTTT; CDR3: CASRPAGGRRADTQYF
D: TRBD1; V: TRBV6-5; J: TRBJ2-4; size: few; DNA: TGTGCCAGCAGCCAAGCCGGGACAGGGGTAGACATTCAGTACTTC; CDR3: CASSQAGTGVDIQYF
D: NA; V: TRBV5-1; J: TRBJ2-2; size: NA; DNA: TGCGCCAGCAGCTTGGGGGCCACCGGGGAGCTGTTTTTT; CDR3: CASSLGATGELFF
D: TRBD1; V: TRBV30; J: TRBJ2-5; size: NA; DNA: TGTGCCTGGAGTTTCTCTCCCCGGAACTACAGGGGAGAGACCCAGTACTTC; CDR3: CAWSFSPRNYRGETQYF
D: TRBD2; V: TRBV23-1; J: TRBJ2-7; size: NA; DNA: TGCGCCAGCAGTCAAGGGGGGGGCTACGAGCAGTACTTC; CDR3: CASSQGGGYEQYF
D: TRBD1; V: TRBV11-2; J: TRBJ1-6; size: NA; DNA: TGTGCCACCCCCCTGGGTGGACAGGGGCCCTCCTATAATTCACCCCTCCACTTT; CDR3: CATPLGGQGPSYNSPLHF
D: NA; V: TRBV10-3; J: TRBJ2-3; size: NA; DNA: TGTGCCATCAGTGAAGGCCCGATCGGAGACACAGATACGCAGTATTTT; CDR3: CAISEGPIGDTDTQYF
D: TRBD1; V: TRBV18; J: TRBJ2-2; size: NA; DNA: TGTGCCAGCTCACCACCTTCACAGGGGGCCTCCGGGGAGCTGTTTTTT; CDR3: CASSPPSQGASGELFF
D: TRBD2; V: TRBV9; J: TRBJ2-3; size: NA; DNA: TGTGCCAGCAGCGTATGGGTTAGCGGGGGGCAGACAGATACGCAGTATTTT; CDR3: CASSVWVSGGQTDTQYF
D: TRBD1; V: TRBV19; J: TRBJ2-5; size: NA; DNA: TGTGCCAGTAGTATAGGCGGGACAGGGGTGGAGACCCAGTACTTC; CDR3: CASSIGGTGVETQYF